The rows below give T cell receptor beta chains drawn from one sample of a study of a mutant IDH1 vaccine in newly diagnosed glioma. Sequencing used immunoSEQ multiplex PCR; TCRdb keeps in-frame clones, though not all of them. The sample lists 80,000 to 100,000 clones; around three quarters were seen once. This specimen was PBMCs, taken from a glioma patient treated with radiotherapy, temozolomide or both. These TCRs come from a man aged 40-55 years with glioma. CDR3s include the opening cysteine and the closing phenylalanine or tryptophan. The D gene is left open where the match is weak. Clone size is not always given. Where it is, it says once, few, many or a class for expanded clones.

V	J	size	D	DNA	CDR3
TRBV7-6	TRBJ2-2	few	-	TGTGCCAGCAGCTCGGGGGTTGTCACCGGGGAGCTGTTTTTT	CASSSGVVTGELFF
TRBV21-1	TRBJ2-7	-	-	-	CASSKWALGADDYEQYF
TRBV6-5	TRBJ1-5	-	TRBD1	TGTGCCAGTAGCAGGGGGTCAGGCAATCAGCCCCAGCATTTT	CASSRGSGNQPQHF
TRBV4-2	TRBJ2-7	-	TRBD2	TGTGCCAGCAGCCAAGGCGCTAGCGGGCTTCACTACGAGCAGTACTTC	CASSQGASGLHYEQYF
TRBV18	TRBJ2-3	-	TRBD2	TGTGCCAGCTCATCCCTTCGGGGGGGCATTGGAGATACGCAGTATTTT	CASSSLRGGIGDTQYF
TRBV5-1	TRBJ2-3	-	-	TGCGCCAGCAGCTTGAGGGGTCTCGGCACAGATACGCAGTATTTT	CASSLRGLGTDTQYF
TRBV4-1	TRBJ2-7	-	-	TGCGCCAGCAGCTTACAGGGTATCAACGAGCAGTACTTC	CASSLQGINEQYF
TRBV2	TRBJ2-7	-	-	TGTGCCAGCACCGGAGGGTCCTACGAGCAGTACTTC	CASTGGSYEQYF
TRBV6-6	TRBJ2-1	-	TRBD1	TGTGCCAGCAGTGACAGGGGTCAAGCCTACAATGAGCAGTTCTTC	CASSDRGQAYNEQFF
TRBV14	TRBJ1-1	once	-	TGTGCCAGCAGCCAACTACAGGGTGGAACTGAAGCTTTCTTT	CASSQLQGGTEAFF
TRBV2	TRBJ2-2	-	-	TGTGCCAGCAGTGAAGCGGGATCCACCGGGGAGCTGTTTTTT	CASSEAGSTGELFF
TRBV19	TRBJ2-4	-	TRBD1	TGTGCCAGTAGCCCGACAGGGTTCCCTTTGCTAGCCAAAAACATTCAGTACTTC	CASSPTGFPLLAKNIQYF
TRBV2	TRBJ2-1	-	-	TGTGCCAGCGGGGAGTTAGCGGTTCGTGAGCAGTTCTTC	CASGELAVREQFF
TRBV19	TRBJ1-6	-	-	TGTGCCAGTAATCCGGGACCCCCAGTTCAGGCCCTCCACTTT	CASNPGPPVQALHF
TRBV2	TRBJ2-1	-	-	TGTGCCAGCAGCCCCTCCATCCGACCCTACAATGAGCAGTTCTTC	CASSPSIRPYNEQFF
TRBV19	TRBJ2-3	-	-	TGTGCCAGGAGTAGCGGATACACAGATACGCAGTATTTT	CARSSGYTDTQYF
TRBV5-4	TRBJ2-7	-	-	TGTGCCAGCAGCTTGGAATGGCAGGGGCTAGCCTACGAGCAGTACTTC	CASSLEWQGLAYEQYF
TRBV28	TRBJ1-5	once	-	TGTGCCAGCAGTTCCTACCCAACGACGGCAGGGGAACAGCCCCAGCATTTT	CASSSYPTTAGEQPQHF
TRBV7-9	TRBJ2-7	once	TRBD1	TGTGCCAGCAGCTTGGGACAGGGGGGACCCGGGCAGTACTTC	CASSLGQGGPGQYF
TRBV11-2	TRBJ2-1	-	-	TGTGCCAGCAGCTTAGCCGGGGGCAATGAGCAGTTCTTC	CASSLAGGNEQFF
TRBV10-3	TRBJ2-1	-	-	TGTGCCATCAGTGAGTCTAGGGAGTCTCGGGGTGAGCAGTTCTTC	CAISESRESRGEQFF